A selection of T cell receptor beta chains follows, all from one sample in a study of OX40 agonist ivuxolimab in advanced cancers. Sequenced by immunoSEQ multiplex PCR; TCRdb stores in-frame clones only, minus some. This table has about 15,000 clones, approximately 78% appearing once. The input for sequencing was CD4+ or CD8+ T cells sorted from blood, taken in a trial of the OX40 agonist ivuxolimab. The receptors derive from an adult with an advanced solid tumor such as melanoma, head and neck, liver or kidney cancer. CDR3s include the opening cysteine and the closing phenylalanine or tryptophan. Each record gives: CDR3 protein, CDR3 DNA, V gene, D gene, J gene, clone size. A D gene is named only where the DNA matches it firmly. The listing skips clone size in some rows; elsewhere it reads once, few, many or a size class.

CASSSLAGGTDTQYF,TGTGCCAGCAGTTCCTTAGCGGGGGGCACAGATACGCAGTATTTT,TRBV6-5,TRBD2,TRBJ2-3,NA
CASSLKVAGPNEKLFF,TGTGCCAGCAGCTTGAAGGTGGCAGGCCCTAATGAAAAACTGTTTTTT,TRBV5-6,NA,TRBJ1-4,once
CASSLGRTQRETQYF,TGTGCCAGCAGTTTAGGTCGCACACAGAGGGAGACCCAGTACTTC,TRBV27,NA,TRBJ2-5,many
CASGGASTDTQYF,TGTGCCAGCGGCGGTGCTAGCACAGATACGCAGTATTTT,TRBV27,NA,TRBJ2-3,NA
CASSEPGQPFYEQYF,TGTGCCAGCAGTGAACCGGGACAGCCCTTCTACGAGCAGTACTTC,TRBV6-1,TRBD1,TRBJ2-7,few
CASSSTGGEWYGYTF,TGTGCCAGCAGCTCCACCGGGGGGGAGTGGTATGGCTACACCTTC,TRBV5-4,NA,TRBJ1-2,NA
CASSQGQGWEQYF,TGCGCCAGCAGCCAAGGACAGGGTTGGGAGCAGTACTTC,TRBV4-3,TRBD1,TRBJ2-7,NA
CASSQEREVAYEQYF,TGCGCCAGCAGCCAAGAGCGCGAGGTAGCCTACGAGCAGTACTTC,TRBV4-3,NA,TRBJ2-7,NA
CASSLVGTEAFF,TGTGCCAGCAGCTTAGTGGGAACTGAAGCTTTCTTT,TRBV11-2,NA,TRBJ1-1,once
CASSEGAGYSYEQYF,TGTGCCAGCAGTGAAGGGGCAGGGTACTCCTACGAGCAGTACTTC,TRBV2,NA,TRBJ2-7,NA
CASSYSMGAYEQYF,TGTGCCAGCAGTTACTCGATGGGGGCCTACGAGCAGTACTTC,TRBV6-5,NA,TRBJ2-7,NA
CASSVGTASSYEQYF,TGTGCCAGCAGCGTAGGGACGGCTAGCTCCTACGAGCAGTACTTC,TRBV14,NA,TRBJ2-7,NA
CASSPFGGGNTEAFF,TGCGCCAGCAGCCCCTTCGGAGGGGGGAACACTGAAGCTTTCTTT,TRBV5-1,NA,TRBJ1-1,NA
CASSLVPATNEKLFF,TGTGCCAGCAGCTTAGTTCCCGCAACTAATGAAAAACTGTTTTTT,TRBV7-9,NA,TRBJ1-4,NA
CASSPAGASYEQYF,TGTGCCAGCAGCCCCGCCGGTGCCTCCTACGAGCAGTACTTC,TRBV7-9,NA,TRBJ2-7,NA
CAWSEGQSDQETQYF,TGTGCCTGGAGTGAAGGACAGTCGGACCAAGAGACCCAGTACTTC,TRBV30,NA,TRBJ2-5,NA
CASSHQGASNQPQHF,TGTGCCAGCAGTCACCAGGGGGCTAGCAATCAGCCCCAGCATTTT,TRBV28,TRBD1,TRBJ1-5,medium-sized
CASSFSTGDYEQYF,TGTGCCAGCAGCTTTTCGACAGGGGACTACGAGCAGTACTTC,TRBV5-4,TRBD1,TRBJ2-7,NA
CASSLKGVGTQHF,TGTGCCAGCAGCTTAAAGGGGGTGGGAACCCAGCATTTT,TRBV7-3,NA,TRBJ1-5,NA
CASSLGQDYEQYF,TGTGCCAGCAGTCTCGGACAGGACTATGAGCAGTACTTC,TRBV2,NA,TRBJ2-7,NA
CASSLKFFGDRGDNEQFF,TGTGCCAGCAGCTTAAAGTTTTTTGGGGACAGGGGTGACAATGAGCAGTTCTTC,TRBV7-2,TRBD1,TRBJ2-1,once
CASSASPTQSSGNTIYF,TGTGCCAGCAGCGCCTCCCCAACCCAGAGCTCTGGAAACACCATATATTTT,TRBV13,NA,TRBJ1-3,NA
CASSFIGGVGAFF,TGTGCCAGCAGCTTTATCGGGGGCGTGGGAGCTTTCTTT,TRBV7-9,NA,TRBJ1-1,NA